Presented here are 28 T cell receptor beta chains from one specimen sequenced in a study of OX40 agonist ivuxolimab in advanced cancers. The method was immunoSEQ multiplex PCR; TCRdb's version includes in-frame clones alone and lacks a portion of them. The top ten clones hold 0.6% to 0.85% of a sample with under 100,000 clones, approximately 90% of them seen once. The sample was CD4+ or CD8+ T cells sorted from blood, taken in a trial of the OX40 agonist ivuxolimab. These receptors came from an adult with an advanced solid tumor such as melanoma, head and neck, liver or kidney cancer.

This sequence joins TRBV27 and TRBJ1-1; D gene unclear. V lost 2 bases, J lost 7 bases, and 11 bases lay in between. The CDR3 has 13 residues. CDR1 is MNHEY and CDR2 is SMNVEV in the germline V gene (reference sequence). This CDR3 is CASSLRENLEAFF. Here the CDR3 DNA reads TGTGCCAGCAGTTTAAGGGAAAATCTTGAAGCTTTCTTT.

The chain combines TRBV6-1 with TRBJ1-5; 8 positions match TRBD1. V shed 5 bases and J 4 bases; nucleotides not matched to a gene: 4. Germline CDR1 MNHNS, CDR2 SASEGT. This CDR3 comprises 14 residues. The chain's CDR3 is CASSTRQGNQPQHF. The CDR3 nucleotides are TGTGCCAGCAGTACGAGACAGGGGAATCAGCCCCAGCATTTT.

The chain is built from TRBV19 and TRBJ2-7; 7 bases agree with TRBD1. CDR3 length equals 14 residues. Germline V lookup: CDR1 LNHDA, CDR2 SQIVND (reference sequence). Germline trimming cut 6 bases from V and 4 bases from J; bases unmatched to any gene: 9. The chain's CDR3 is CASSLRDRLYEQYF. CDR3 DNA: TGTGCCAGTAGCCTCCGGGACAGATTGTACGAGCAGTACTTC.

The J gene is TRBJ1-4, the V gene TRBV5-1; D remains ambiguous. This CDR3 contains 14 residues. CDR1 and CDR2 from the germline V gene are SGHRS and YFSETQ. Deletions cut 0 bases from V and 4 bases from J, with 7 bases between. CDR3 sequence (DNA): TGCGCCAGCAGCTTGGAAGGGTTTAATGAAAAACTGTTTTTT. Translation: CASSLEGFNEKLFF.

J is TRBJ2-1 and V is TRBV2; 9 bases are a match to TRBD2. Germline lookup yields CDR1 SNHLY and CDR2 FYNNEI. Germline trimming cut 5 bases from V and 6 bases from J; bases unmatched to any gene: 8. The CDR3 is 15 amino acids. The CDR3: CASSPRAGGPNEQFF. The CDR3 DNA sequence: TGTGCCAGCAGTCCACGAGCGGGAGGACCCAATGAGCAGTTCTTC.

The chain carries TRBV6-5 and TRBJ1-4, with unresolved D. Germline assignment: CDR1 MNHEY and CDR2 SVGAGI. The V and J ends lost 6 bases and 8 bases respectively, with 13 bases between them. The CDR3 has 13 residues. CDR3 nucleotide sequence: TGTGCCAGCAGAAGGGAGGCAGGAGAAAAACTGTTTTTT. Encoded protein: CASRREAGEKLFF.

CDR3 protein: CASSLWGGLGELFF. The DNA for the CDR3 is TGTGCCAGCAGCTTGTGGGGGGGACTCGGGGAGCTGTTTTTT. This chain links TRBV7-8 with TRBJ2-2, with 7 bases lining up with TRBD2. V gave up 3 bases and J gave up 7 bases; unmatched junction bases: 5. The CDR3 totals 14 residues. Germline V gene data show CDR1 as SGHVS and CDR2 as FQNEAQ.

The gene calls are TRBV6-5 and TRBJ2-6; the D is unclear. CDR1 and CDR2 from the germline V gene are MNHEY and SVGAGI. Trimming took 4 bases from V and 2 from J, leaving 6 bases between them. CDR3 length equals 14 residues. The CDR3 here is CASSLAPGANVLTF. The CDR3 nucleotides read TGTGCCAGCAGTTTGGCACCTGGGGCCAACGTCCTGACTTTC.

In DNA, the CDR3 is TGTGCCAGCAGTCCCCACAGGGGGCAAATTGGGACCCAGTACTTC. Its translation is CASSPHRGQIGTQYF. This chain connects TRBV6-6 to TRBJ2-5; 9 nucleotides line up with TRBD1. The CDR3 has 15 amino acids. Germline lookup yields CDR1 MNHNY and CDR2 SVGAGI (reference sequence). J lost 7 bases, V lost 5 bases, and 11 bases had no gene match.

This chain connects TRBV27 to TRBJ2-5; TRBD1 aligns across 7 bases. The CDR3 spans 14 residues. V dropped 8 bases and J dropped 2; count of bases not matched to a gene: 8. The germline CDR1 and CDR2 sequences are MNHEY and SMNVEV (reference sequence). The CDR3 DNA reads as TGTGCCAGCCGCCAAAGGGGGCGACAAGAGACCCAGTACTTC. This gives the protein CASRQRGRQETQYF.

This chain connects TRBV6-1 to TRBJ2-3; 14 positions match TRBD2. Per the germline V gene, CDR1 is MNHNS and CDR2 is SASEGT. J was trimmed by 8 bases and V by 6 bases; bases with no gene match: 7. The CDR3 totals 15 residues. The CDR3 loop is CASSLTSGGAATQYF. The CDR3 DNA reads as TGTGCCAGCAGCTTGACTAGCGGGGGGGCCGCTACGCAGTATTTT.

V is TRBV7-6 and J is TRBJ2-7; 9 positions agree with TRBD2. The germline V gene has CDR1 SGHVS and CDR2 FNYEAQ. The CDR3 contains 17 residues. The J segment lost 0 bases and the V segment lost 5 bases, leaving 11 bases of the junction unmatched. The CDR3 coding sequence is TGTGCCAGCAGCGGACCGGGACTAGCTATTCTCTCCTACGAGCAGTACTTC. Protein: CASSGPGLAILSYEQYF. Full variable domain (rest looked up from reference TRBV7-6 and TRBJ2-7): GAGVSQSPRYKVTKRGQDVALRCDPISGHVSLYWYRQALGQGPEFLTYFNYEAQQDKSGLPNDRFSAERPEGSISTLTIQRTEQRDSAMYRCASSGPGLAILSYEQYFGPGTRLTVT.

The chain couples TRBV27 to TRBJ2-1; either TRBD1 or TRBD2 may fit D (5 bases each). V lost 7 bases and J lost 8, with 18 bases in between. The CDR3 loop spans 14 amino acids. Germline-derived CDR1 and CDR2 are MNHEY and SMNVEV (reference sequence). The DNA for the CDR3 is TGTGCCAGCAAGACAGTGACTAATCCCCATGAGCAGTTCTTC. Translated: CASKTVTNPHEQFF.

The V and J genes are TRBV2 and TRBJ2-4; D is possibly TRBD1 (5 bases). Between the trimmed V and J ends, which lost 7 bases and 3 bases, there was a span of 7 bases. Germline V gene sequence: CDR1 SNHLY, CDR2 FYNNEI. The CDR3 extends over 12 amino acids. The CDR3 sequence: CASMTDKNIQYF. CDR3 in DNA: TGTGCCAGCATGACAGACAAAAACATTCAGTACTTC.

CDR3 DNA sequence: TGTGCCAGCAGCGTAGAGTGGGGAGTGCTAGCGGGAAATGAGCAGTTCTTC. Residues: CASSVEWGVLAGNEQFF. V gene TRBV9 combines with J gene TRBJ2-1; the match to TRBD2 covers 9 bases. The CDR3 length is 17 residues. Germline trimming cut 0 bases from V and 7 bases from J; bases unmatched to any gene: 11. Germline CDR1 SGDLS, CDR2 YYNGEE.

This clone was recorded once. The chain has TRBV7-2 and TRBJ1-2, with D maybe TRBD1 (5 bases). CDR1 and CDR2 (germline): SGHTA, FQGNSA. The V end was cut by 3 bases, the J end by 3 bases, with 11 bases between. This CDR3 contains 14 residues. The CDR3 bases are TGTGCCAGCAGCTTCTCGGGGGAATACTATGGCTACACCTTC. Protein: CASSFSGEYYGYTF.

The chain carries TRBV7-2 and TRBJ2-1; D gene unclear. The V gene's germline CDR1 is SGHTA and CDR2 FQGNSA. The CDR3 totals 13 residues. V was shortened by 1 base and J by 9 bases, with 10 bases between the two germline ends. The CDR3 is CASSLVRETEQFF. CDR3 nucleotides: TGTGCCAGCAGCTTAGTACGCGAAACTGAGCAGTTCTTC.

This clone was counted once. CDR3 protein: CSLRDSYNEQFF. The DNA of the CDR3 is TGCAGCTTACGGGACAGCTACAATGAGCAGTTCTTC. The V and J genes are TRBV29-1 and TRBJ2-1; 7 bases align to TRBD1. The ends lost 8 bases at V and 3 bases at J; junction bases unmatched: 4. Germline V gene lookup returns CDR1 SQVTM and CDR2 ANQGSEA. The CDR3 extends over 12 amino acids.

J is TRBJ2-1 and V is TRBV7-2; D gene uncertain. Trimming left V 1 base short and J 3 bases short, with 13 bases between. Germline V CDR1 and CDR2: SGHTA, FQGNSA. The CDR3 consists of 16 residues. The CDR3 reads CASSLVAPAHYNEQFF. The CDR3 region has the DNA TGTGCCAGCAGCTTAGTGGCGCCCGCTCACTACAATGAGCAGTTCTTC.

The rearrangement joins TRBV7-8 to TRBJ1-5; 8 bases are a match to TRBD1. Losses at the gene ends were 2 bases for V and 4 bases for J; bases not matched to a gene: 1. This CDR3 has 14 amino acids. Germline CDR1 SGHVS, CDR2 FQNEAQ. The CDR3: CASSLNRGNQPQHF. CDR3 coding DNA: TGTGCCAGCAGCTTAAACAGGGGGAATCAGCCCCAGCATTTT.

The V and J genes are TRBV5-1 and TRBJ2-7; 10 bases are shared with TRBD1. CDR3 size: 14 residues. In germline, CDR1 is SGHRS, CDR2 YFSETQ. V gave up 3 bases and J gave up 5 bases; unmatched junction bases: 5. The CDR3 nucleotides are TGCGCCAGCAGCTGGGGACAGGGGATCGACGAGCAGTACTTC. Translating gives CASSWGQGIDEQYF.

V and J are TRBV2 and TRBJ2-5, with 8 bases matching TRBD2. The CDR3 has 16 residues. Germline assignment: CDR1 SNHLY and CDR2 FYNNEI. The junction had 15 bases not matched to a gene; V was cut back by 7 bases and J by 5 bases. The CDR3 sequence: CASKTRAGGASETQYF. CDR3 sequence (DNA): TGTGCCAGCAAGACCAGGGCGGGGGGCGCGTCGGAGACCCAGTACTTC.

This chain links TRBV11-2 with TRBJ1-1; TRBD1 might be the D (5 bases). This CDR3 is 13 amino acids long. Deletions cut 4 bases from V and 8 bases from J, with 14 bases between. Germline CDR1 reads SGHAT; CDR2 reads FQNNGV. In DNA form, the CDR3 reads TGTGCCAGCAGCTCCCAGGGATTAAAAGAAGCTTTCTTT. Amino acids: CASSSQGLKEAFF.

This clone was recorded once. The gene calls are TRBV4-3 and TRBJ2-3; 7 bases fit TRBD2. The CDR3 extends over 15 amino acids. Germline CDR1 reads LGHNA; CDR2 reads YSLEER. With 1 base clipped from V and 0 bases from J, the junction kept 1 base outside the gene matches. CDR3 coding DNA: TGCGCCAGCAGCCAAGCGGGGGGAAGCACAGATACGCAGTATTTT. It encodes CASSQAGGSTDTQYF.

The table lists this clone with a few counts. The rearrangement uses TRBV19 and TRBJ1-2, with D possibly matching TRBD1 (6 bases). V was pared by 7 bases and J by 7 bases, with 16 bases between. The CDR3 loop spans 13 amino acids. Germline CDR1 is LNHDA and CDR2 is SQIVND (reference sequence). CDR3 residues: CASTPPGGIGYTF. CDR3 DNA: TGTGCCAGTACCCCCCCCGGGGGCATTGGCTACACCTTC.

The CDR3 DNA reads TGTGCCAGCAGTGACACAGGGGGTGCCTCGTACGAGCAGTACTTC. It specifies CASSDTGGASYEQYF. J is TRBJ2-7 and V is TRBV6-6, with 8 bases identical to TRBD1. This CDR3 spans 15 amino acids. V lost 5 bases, J lost 4 bases, and 10 bases stayed unmatched. Per germline, CDR1 MNHNY and CDR2 SVGAGI (reference sequence).

This clone was detected a few times. V gene TRBV29-1 combines with J gene TRBJ2-5; tentatively, D is TRBD1 or TRBD2 (5 bases each). From germline, CDR1 is SQVTM and CDR2 ANQGSEA. Trimming shortened V by 1 base and J by 5 bases, and 14 bases separated the two germline ends. This CDR3 is built from 14 residues. The CDR3 DNA reads as TGCAGCGTTGAAGCCCCAGGGAGTCCGGAGACCCAGTACTTC. Protein: CSVEAPGSPETQYF.

CDR3 amino acids: CASSFTYEQYF. The CDR3 coding sequence is TGTGCCAGCAGCTTCACCTACGAGCAGTACTTC. V is TRBV2 and J is TRBJ2-7; D ambiguous. V lost 6 bases, J lost 2 bases, and 5 bases lay in between. This CDR3 has 11 amino acids. Germline CDR1 is SNHLY and CDR2 is FYNNEI. The full variable domain, in which reference TRBV2 and TRBJ2-7 provide the parts outside the CDR3, is EPEVTQTPSHQVTQMGQEVILRCVPISNHLYFYWYRQILGQKVEFLVSFYNNEISEKSEIFDDQFSVERPDGSNFTLKIRSTKLEDSAMYFCASSFTYEQYFGPGTRLTVT.